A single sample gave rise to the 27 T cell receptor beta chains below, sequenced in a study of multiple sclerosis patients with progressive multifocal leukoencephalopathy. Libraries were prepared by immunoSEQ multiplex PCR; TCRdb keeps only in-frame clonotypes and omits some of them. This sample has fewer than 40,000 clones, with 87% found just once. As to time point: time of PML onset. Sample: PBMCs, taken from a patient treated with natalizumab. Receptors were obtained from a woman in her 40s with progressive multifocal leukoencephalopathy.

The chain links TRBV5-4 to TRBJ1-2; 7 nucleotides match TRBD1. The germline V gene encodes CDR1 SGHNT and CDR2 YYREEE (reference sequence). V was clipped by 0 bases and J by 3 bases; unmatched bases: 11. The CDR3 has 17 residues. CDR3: CASSLGETGSLYYGYTF. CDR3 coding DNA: TGTGCCAGCAGCTTGGGGGAGACAGGGAGCCTCTACTATGGCTACACCTTC.

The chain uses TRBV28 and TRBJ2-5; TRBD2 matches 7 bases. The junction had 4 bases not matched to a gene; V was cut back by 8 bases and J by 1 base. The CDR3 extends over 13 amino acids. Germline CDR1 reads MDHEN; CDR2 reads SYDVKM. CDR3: CASYSGVQETQYF. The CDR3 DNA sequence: TGTGCCAGCTACAGCGGGGTCCAAGAGACCCAGTACTTC.

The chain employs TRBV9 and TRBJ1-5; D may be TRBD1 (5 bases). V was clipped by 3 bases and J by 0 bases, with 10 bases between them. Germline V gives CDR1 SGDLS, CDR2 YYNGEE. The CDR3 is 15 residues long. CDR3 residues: CASSATDYSNQPQHF. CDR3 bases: TGTGCCAGCAGCGCGACAGATTATAGCAATCAGCCCCAGCATTTT.

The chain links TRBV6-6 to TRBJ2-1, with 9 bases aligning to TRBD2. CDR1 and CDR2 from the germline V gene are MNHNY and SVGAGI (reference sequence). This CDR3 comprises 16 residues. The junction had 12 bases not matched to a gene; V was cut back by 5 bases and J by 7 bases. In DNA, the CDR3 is TGTGCCAGCAGTCCTCGGGCGGGAGGGTCCGAGAATGAGCAGTTCTTC. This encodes CASSPRAGGSENEQFF.

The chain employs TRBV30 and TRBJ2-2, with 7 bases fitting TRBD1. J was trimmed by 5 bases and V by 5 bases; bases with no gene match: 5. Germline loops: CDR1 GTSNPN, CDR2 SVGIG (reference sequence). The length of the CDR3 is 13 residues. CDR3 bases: TGTGCCTGGGGCCGGACAGGAACCGGGGAGCTGTTTTTT. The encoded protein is CAWGRTGTGELFF.

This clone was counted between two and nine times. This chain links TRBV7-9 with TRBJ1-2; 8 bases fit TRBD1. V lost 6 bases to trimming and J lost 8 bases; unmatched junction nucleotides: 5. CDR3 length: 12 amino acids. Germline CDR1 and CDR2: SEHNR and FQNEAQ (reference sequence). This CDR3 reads CASSGQGRGYTF. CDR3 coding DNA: TGTGCCAGCAGTGGACAGGGCCGCGGCTACACCTTC.

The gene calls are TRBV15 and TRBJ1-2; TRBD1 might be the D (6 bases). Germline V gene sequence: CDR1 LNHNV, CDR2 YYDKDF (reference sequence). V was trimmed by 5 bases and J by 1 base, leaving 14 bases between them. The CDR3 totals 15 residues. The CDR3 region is CATSSTGSRNYGYTF. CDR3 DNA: TGTGCCACCAGCTCCACAGGGAGCCGTAACTATGGCTACACCTTC.

In nucleotides, the CDR3 is TGTGCCAGCTCACCAATGACGCCTAGAGACGAGCAGTACTTC. Its translation is CASSPMTPRDEQYF. V gene TRBV18 combines with J gene TRBJ2-7; D gene ambiguous. CDR1 and CDR2 from the germline V gene are KGHSH and LQKENI. The CDR3 spans 14 residues. Trimming removed 2 bases at V and 5 bases at J, with 13 bases between.

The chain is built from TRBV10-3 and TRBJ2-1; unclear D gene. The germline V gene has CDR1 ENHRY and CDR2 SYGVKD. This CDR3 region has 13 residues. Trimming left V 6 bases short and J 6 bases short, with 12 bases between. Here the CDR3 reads CAIRGSAGNEQFF. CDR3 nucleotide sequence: TGTGCCATCAGGGGATCGGCAGGCAATGAGCAGTTCTTC.

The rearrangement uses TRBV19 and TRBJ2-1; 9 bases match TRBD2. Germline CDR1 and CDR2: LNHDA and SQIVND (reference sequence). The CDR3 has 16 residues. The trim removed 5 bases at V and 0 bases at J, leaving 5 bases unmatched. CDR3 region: CASSGSSGISYNEQFF. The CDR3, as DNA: TGTGCCAGTAGTGGGTCTAGCGGGATCTCCTACAATGAGCAGTTCTTC.

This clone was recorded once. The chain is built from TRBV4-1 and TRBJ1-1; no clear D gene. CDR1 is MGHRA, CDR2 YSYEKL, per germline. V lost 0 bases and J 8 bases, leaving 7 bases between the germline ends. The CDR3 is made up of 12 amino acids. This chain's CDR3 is CASSQEGSEAFF. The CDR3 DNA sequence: TGCGCCAGCAGCCAAGAAGGCAGCGAAGCTTTCTTT.

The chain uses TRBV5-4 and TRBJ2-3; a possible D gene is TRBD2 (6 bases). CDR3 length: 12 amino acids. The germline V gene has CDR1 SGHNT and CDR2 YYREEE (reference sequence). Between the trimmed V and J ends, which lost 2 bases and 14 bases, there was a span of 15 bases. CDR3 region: CASSFREQERYF. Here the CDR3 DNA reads TGTGCCAGCAGCTTTCGGGAGCAGGAAAGGTATTTT.

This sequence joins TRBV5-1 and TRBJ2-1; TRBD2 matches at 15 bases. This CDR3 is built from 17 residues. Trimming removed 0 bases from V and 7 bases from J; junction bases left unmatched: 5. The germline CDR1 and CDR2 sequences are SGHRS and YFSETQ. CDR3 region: CASSLAWTSGGANEQFF. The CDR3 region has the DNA TGCGCCAGCAGCTTGGCCTGGACTAGCGGGGGGGCAAATGAGCAGTTCTTC.

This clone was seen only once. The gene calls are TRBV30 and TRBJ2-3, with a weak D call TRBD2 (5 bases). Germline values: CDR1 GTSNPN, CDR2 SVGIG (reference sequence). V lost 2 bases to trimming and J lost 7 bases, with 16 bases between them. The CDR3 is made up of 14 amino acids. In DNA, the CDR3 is TGTGCCTGGAGTAACGGACTCACCGAAAATACGCAGTATTTT. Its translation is CAWSNGLTENTQYF.

CDR3 sequence: CASSEGPSTNEKLFF. In DNA, the CDR3 is TGTGCCAGCAGTGAAGGACCTTCAACTAATGAAAAACTGTTTTTT. This chain links TRBV6-1 with TRBJ1-4; no clear D. V was pared by 1 base and J by 0 bases, with 6 bases between. The germline V gene encodes CDR1 MNHNS and CDR2 SASEGT. This CDR3 is 15 amino acids long.

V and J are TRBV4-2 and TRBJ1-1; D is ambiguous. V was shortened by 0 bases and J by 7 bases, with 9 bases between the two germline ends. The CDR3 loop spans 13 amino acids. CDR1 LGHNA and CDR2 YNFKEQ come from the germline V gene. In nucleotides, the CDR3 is TGTGCCAGCAGCCAAGATTCGGGGATTGAAGCTTTCTTT. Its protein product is CASSQDSGIEAFF.

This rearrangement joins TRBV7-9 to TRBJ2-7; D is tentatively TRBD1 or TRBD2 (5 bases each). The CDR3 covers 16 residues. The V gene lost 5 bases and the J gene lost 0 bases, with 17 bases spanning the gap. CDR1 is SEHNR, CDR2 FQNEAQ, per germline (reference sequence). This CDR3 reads CASSVTGTRSSYEQYF. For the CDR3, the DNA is TGTGCCAGCAGCGTTACCGGGACGAGAAGCTCCTACGAGCAGTACTTC.

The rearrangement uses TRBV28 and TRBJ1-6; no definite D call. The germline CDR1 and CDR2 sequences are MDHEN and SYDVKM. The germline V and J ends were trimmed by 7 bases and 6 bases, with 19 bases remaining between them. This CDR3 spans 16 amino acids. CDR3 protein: CASNLSFQKFNSPLHF. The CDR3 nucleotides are TGTGCCAGCAACTTAAGTTTTCAGAAATTTAATTCACCCCTCCACTTT. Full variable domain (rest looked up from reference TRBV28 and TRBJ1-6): DVKVTQSSRYLVKRTGEKVFLECVQDMDHENMFWYRQDPGLGLRLIYFSYDVKMKEKGDIPEGYSVSREKKERFSLILESASTNQTSMYLCASNLSFQKFNSPLHFGNGTRLTVT.

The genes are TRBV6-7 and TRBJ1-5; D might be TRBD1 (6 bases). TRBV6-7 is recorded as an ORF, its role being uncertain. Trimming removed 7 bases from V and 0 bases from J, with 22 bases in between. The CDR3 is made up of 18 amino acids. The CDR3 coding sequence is TGTGCCAGCAACCACCACCCCCCGGACAGAGATAGCAATCAGCCCCAGCATTTT. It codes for CASNHHPPDRDSNQPQHF.

CDR3 in DNA: TGTGCCAGCAGTTACGGGCAGGGGGCCTACGAGCAGTACTTC. Its translation is CASSYGQGAYEQYF. The gene calls are TRBV6-5 and TRBJ2-7, with TRBD1 identical over 7 bases. This CDR3 has 14 residues. Germline lookup yields CDR1 MNHEY and CDR2 SVGAGI. V lost 2 bases, J lost 2 bases, and 3 bases stayed unmatched.

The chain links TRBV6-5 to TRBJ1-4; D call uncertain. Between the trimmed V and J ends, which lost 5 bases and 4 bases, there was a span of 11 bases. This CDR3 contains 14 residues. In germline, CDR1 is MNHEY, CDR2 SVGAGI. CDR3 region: CASSPGGRNEKLFF. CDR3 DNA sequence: TGTGCCAGCAGTCCCGGTGGTCGTAATGAAAAACTGTTTTTT.

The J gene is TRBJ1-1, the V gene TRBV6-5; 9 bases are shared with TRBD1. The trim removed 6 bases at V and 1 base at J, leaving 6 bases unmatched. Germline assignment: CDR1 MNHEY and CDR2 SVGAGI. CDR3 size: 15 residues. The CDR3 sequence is CASSSGQGRNTEAFF. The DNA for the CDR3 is TGTGCCAGCAGCAGCGGACAGGGGAGGAACACTGAAGCTTTCTTT.

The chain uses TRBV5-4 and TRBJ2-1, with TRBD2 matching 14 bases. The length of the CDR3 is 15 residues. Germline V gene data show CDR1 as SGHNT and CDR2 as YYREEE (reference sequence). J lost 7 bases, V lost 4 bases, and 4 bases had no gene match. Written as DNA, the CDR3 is TGTGCCAGCAGCCCCTGGACTAGCGGGAGGAATGAGCAGTTCTTC. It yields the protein CASSPWTSGRNEQFF.

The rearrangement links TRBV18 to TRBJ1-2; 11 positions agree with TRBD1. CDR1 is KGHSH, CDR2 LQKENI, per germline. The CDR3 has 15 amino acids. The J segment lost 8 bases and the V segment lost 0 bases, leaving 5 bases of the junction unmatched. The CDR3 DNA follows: TGTGCCAGCTCACCACCTGGACAGGGGGCGGAGGGCTACACCTTC. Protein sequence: CASSPPGQGAEGYTF.

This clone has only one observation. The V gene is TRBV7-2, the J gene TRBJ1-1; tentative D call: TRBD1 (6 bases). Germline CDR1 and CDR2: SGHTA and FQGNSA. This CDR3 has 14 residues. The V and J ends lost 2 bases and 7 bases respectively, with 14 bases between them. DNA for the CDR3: TGTGCCAGCAGCTTACGGGGGCAATGGGGTGAAGCTTTCTTT. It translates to CASSLRGQWGEAFF.

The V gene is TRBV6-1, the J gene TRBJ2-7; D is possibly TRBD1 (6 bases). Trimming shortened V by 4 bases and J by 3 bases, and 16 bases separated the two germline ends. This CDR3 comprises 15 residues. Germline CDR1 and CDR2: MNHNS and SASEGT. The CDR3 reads CASSGPGTTYYEQYF. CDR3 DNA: TGTGCCAGCAGTGGACCCGGGACAACATACTACGAGCAGTACTTC.

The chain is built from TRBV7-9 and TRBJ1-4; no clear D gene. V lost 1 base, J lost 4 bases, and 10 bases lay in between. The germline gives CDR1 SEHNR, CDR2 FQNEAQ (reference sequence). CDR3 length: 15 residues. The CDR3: CASSLGRQNNEKLFF. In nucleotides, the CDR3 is TGTGCCAGCAGCTTAGGTCGTCAGAATAATGAAAAACTGTTTTTT.